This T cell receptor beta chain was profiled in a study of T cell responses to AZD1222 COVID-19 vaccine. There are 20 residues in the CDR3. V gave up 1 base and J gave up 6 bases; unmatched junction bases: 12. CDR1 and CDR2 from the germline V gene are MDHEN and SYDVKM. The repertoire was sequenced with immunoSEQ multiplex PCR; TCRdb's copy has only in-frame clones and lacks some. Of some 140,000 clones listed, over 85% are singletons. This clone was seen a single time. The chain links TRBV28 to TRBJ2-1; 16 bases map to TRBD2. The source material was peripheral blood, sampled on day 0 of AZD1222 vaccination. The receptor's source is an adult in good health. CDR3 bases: TGTGCCAGCAGTTTATTAATCCTTGGGACTAGCGGGAGGGGTGGCAATGAGCAGTTCTTC. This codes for CASSLLILGTSGRGGNEQFF. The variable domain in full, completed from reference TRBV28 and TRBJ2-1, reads DVKVTQSSRYLVKRTGEKVFLECVQDMDHENMFWYRQDPGLGLRLIYFSYDVKMKEKGDIPEGYSVSREKKERFSLILESASTNQTSMYLCASSLLILGTSGRGGNEQFFGPGTRLTVL.